The 18 T cell receptor beta chains given below trace back to one sample, sequenced in a study of cytomegalovirus exposure and HLA in healthy donors. PCR primers comprised 60 Vbeta and 13 Jbeta primers. Profiled with immunoSEQ multiplex PCR; TCRdb holds only in-frame clones, not every one. The table lists 180,000 or so clones, around 62% of them singletons. Sequencing was performed on PBMCs. The receptors shown here come from a man aged 35-49 years in good health and CMV-seronegative.

J is TRBJ2-6 and V is TRBV6-1; D is perhaps TRBD2 (5 bases). The CDR3 is 16 amino acids. The V gene's germline CDR1 is MNHNS and CDR2 SASEGT. Trimming took 1 base from V and 2 from J, leaving 9 bases between them. CDR3 bases: TGTGCCAGCAGTGAAGACGAGGGAACTGGGGCCAACGTCCTGACTTTC. Translating gives CASSEDEGTGANVLTF.

CDR3 loop: CAWYRQGPTGELFF. CDR3 nucleotides: TGTGCCTGGTATCGACAGGGTCCGACCGGGGAGCTGTTTTTT. This chain connects TRBV30 to TRBJ2-2; 7 bases align to TRBD1. V was clipped by 5 bases and J by 5 bases; unmatched bases: 8. There are 14 residues in the CDR3. The V gene's germline CDR1 is GTSNPN and CDR2 SVGIG (reference sequence). Based on the CDR3 plus reference TRBV30 and TRBJ2-2, the full variable domain is SQTIHQWPATLVQPVGSPLSLECTVEGTSNPNLYWYRQAAGRGLQLLFYSVGIGQISSEVPQNLSASRPQDRQFILSSKKLLLSDSGFYLCAWYRQGPTGELFFGEGSRLTVL.

This sequence joins TRBV30 and TRBJ1-2, with 9 nucleotides matching TRBD1. The CDR3 spans 14 residues. Looked up from germline, CDR1 is GTSNPN and CDR2 is SVGIG (reference sequence). J lost 6 bases, V lost 7 bases, and 12 bases had no gene match. The CDR3 DNA sequence: TGTGCCTTCCAGACGGGACAGGGTCTAAATGGCTACACCTTC. This gives the protein CAFQTGQGLNGYTF.

Only a few counts were recorded for this clone. This chain joins TRBV6-5 and TRBJ2-5, with D perhaps matching TRBD2 (5 bases). The germline CDR1 and CDR2 sequences are MNHEY and SVGAGI. V was pared by 7 bases and J by 2 bases, with 17 bases between. The CDR3 runs 15 residues. The CDR3 region has the DNA TGTGCCAGCAATAAAAGGACCACGGGGCAAGAGACCCAGTACTTC. It is translated as CASNKRTTGQETQYF.

V is TRBV5-1 and J is TRBJ2-1; no clear D. The CDR3 spans 15 residues. Looked up from germline, CDR1 is SGHRS and CDR2 is YFSETQ. V was pared by 0 bases and J by 1 base, with 8 bases between. CDR3: CASSLGPGSYNEQFF. Here the CDR3 DNA reads TGCGCCAGCAGCTTGGGGCCAGGTTCCTACAATGAGCAGTTCTTC.

The chain couples TRBV25-1 to TRBJ2-7; TRBD2 is a possible D gene (6 bases). The germline V gene encodes CDR1 MGHDK and CDR2 SYGVNS. V dropped 2 bases and J dropped 7 bases, with 18 bases sitting between them. CDR3 length equals 15 residues. This CDR3 reads CASSEGGSRSYEQYF. DNA for the CDR3: TGTGCCAGCAGTGAAGGGGGGAGCCGGTCTTATGAGCAGTACTTC.

The chain combines TRBV2 with TRBJ1-1; the D gene is possibly TRBD1 (6 bases). The CDR3 has 18 residues. Trimming removed 4 bases from V and 0 bases from J, with 21 bases in between. Germline CDR1 is SNHLY and CDR2 is FYNNEI. The CDR3 sequence: CASSVWTESVRVNTEAFF. CDR3 DNA sequence: TGTGCCAGCAGTGTATGGACAGAAAGCGTACGGGTGAACACTGAAGCTTTCTTT.

V gene TRBV5-1 combines with J gene TRBJ2-5; the D is unclear. Germline V gives CDR1 SGHRS, CDR2 YFSETQ. V dropped 0 bases and J dropped 1 base, with 10 bases sitting between them. This CDR3 contains 15 residues. CDR3: CASSLGHRVQETQYF. In nucleotides, the CDR3 is TGCGCCAGCAGCTTGGGACACCGAGTCCAAGAGACCCAGTACTTC.

Turning to this clone: Other DNA sequences in this sample translate to the same CDR3. The chain employs TRBV30 and TRBJ1-5, with TRBD1 matching over 9 bases. V lost 3 bases, J lost 4 bases, and 1 base stayed unmatched. CDR1 is GTSNPN, CDR2 SVGIG, per germline (reference sequence). The CDR3 loop spans 13 amino acids. CDR3 amino acids: CAWRGQGNQPQHF. The CDR3 coding sequence is TGTGCCTGGAGGGGACAGGGAAATCAGCCCCAGCATTTT.

The J gene is TRBJ1-2, the V gene TRBV11-2, with TRBD1 as a possible D gene (5 bases). CDR1 SGHAT and CDR2 FQNNGV come from the germline V gene. The CDR3 has 15 amino acids. The V end was cut by 4 bases, the J end by 6 bases, with 18 bases between. The CDR3 DNA sequence: TGTGCCAGCAGCTCGACCGGGACTTCGCAGCATGGCTACACCTTC. Amino acid sequence: CASSSTGTSQHGYTF.

This clone came up once. Compared with germline, one end of the junction differs, possibly owing to a read error. V is TRBV7-7 and J is TRBJ2-3; tentative D call: TRBD1 (6 bases). This CDR3 is built from 13 residues. The germline V gene encodes CDR1 SSHAT and CDR2 FNYEAQ (reference sequence). The CDR3 nucleotides read TGTGCTAGCAGCGCCGCCCAGGGGGATACGCAGTATTTT. Its protein is CASSAAQGDTQYF. Drawing the rest from reference TRBV7-7 and TRBJ2-3, the complete variable domain is GAGVSQSPRYKVTKRGQDVTLRCDPISSHATLYWYQQALGQGPEFLTYFNYEAQPDKSGLPSDRFSAERPEGSISTLTIQRTEQRDSAMYRCASSAAQGDTQYFGPGTRLTVL.

The chain employs TRBV18 and TRBJ1-1; D unresolved. The CDR3 sequence is 15 residues long. V shed 0 bases and J shed 5 bases, with 13 bases lying between them. CDR1 KGHSH and CDR2 LQKENI come from the germline V gene. CDR3 protein: CASSPPGVARTEAFF. The CDR3 DNA follows: TGTGCCAGCTCACCACCTGGCGTAGCAAGGACTGAAGCTTTCTTT. Looking up the rest from reference TRBV18 and TRBJ1-1 gives the full variable domain: NAGVMQNPRHLVRRRGQEARLRCSPMKGHSHVYWYRQLPEEGLKFMVYLQKENIIDESGMPKERFSAEFPKEGPSILRIQQVVRGDSAAYFCASSPPGVARTEAFFGQGTRLTVV.

This clone was recorded at least ten times. The V gene is TRBV10-3, the J gene TRBJ1-4, with D possibly being TRBD1 (5 bases). V was clipped by 8 bases and J by 7 bases, with 11 bases between them. CDR1 and CDR2 from the germline V gene are ENHRY and SYGVKD. The CDR3 is made up of 12 amino acids. Written as DNA, the CDR3 is TGTGCCATCGGGACTCAGAGTGAAAAACTGTTTTTT. Its translation is CAIGTQSEKLFF.

The chain has TRBV1 and TRBJ2-5; TRBD1, the table's D call, was not compared with the DNA. The end of the DNA aligns better with TRBJ2-7, so the J call may be wrong. TRBV1 is recorded as a pseudogene. The CDR3 runs 14 residues. CDR3 in DNA: TGCACCAGCAGCCCCGGGACAGGGGCGGACGAGCAGTACTTC. Its translation: CTSSPGTGADEQYF.

The CDR3 loop reads CASSLTAGHEQYF. The CDR3 DNA follows: TGTGCCAGCAGCTTAACGGCAGGGCACGAGCAGTACTTC. V and J are TRBV7-3 and TRBJ2-7, with D perhaps matching TRBD1 (5 bases). The germline V gene encodes CDR1 SGHTA and CDR2 FQGTGA. V lost 0 bases to trimming and J lost 5 bases, with 8 bases between them. The CDR3 loop spans 13 amino acids.

This clone has just one count. The V call is TRBV5-1, the J call TRBJ1-1; the D gene is possibly TRBD1 (5 bases). The CDR3 has 15 amino acids. Trimming left V 1 base short and J 3 bases short, with 13 bases between. Germline lookup yields CDR1 SGHRS and CDR2 YFSETQ. The CDR3 nucleotides are TGCGCCAGCAGCTTGATGGGGCAGGGTCACACTGAAGCTTTCTTT. The encoded protein is CASSLMGQGHTEAFF.

The chain combines TRBV6-5 with TRBJ2-7; no firm D call. Trimming cost V 5 bases and J 6 bases, with 14 bases left between them. CDR3 length equals 13 residues. In germline, CDR1 is MNHEY, CDR2 SVGAGI. The CDR3 region is CASSEARLTEQYF. The CDR3 DNA reads as TGTGCCAGCAGTGAAGCCAGGTTAACCGAGCAGTACTTC.

The chain uses TRBV6-1 and TRBJ1-1; 10 bases line up with TRBD1. This CDR3 spans 15 amino acids. Per germline, CDR1 MNHNS and CDR2 SASEGT. After removal of 6 bases from V and 4 bases from J, the junction contained 8 bases not matched to a gene. This CDR3 reads CASRSGTGAPTEAFF. The CDR3 DNA reads as TGTGCCAGCAGGTCCGGGACAGGGGCCCCCACTGAAGCTTTCTTT.